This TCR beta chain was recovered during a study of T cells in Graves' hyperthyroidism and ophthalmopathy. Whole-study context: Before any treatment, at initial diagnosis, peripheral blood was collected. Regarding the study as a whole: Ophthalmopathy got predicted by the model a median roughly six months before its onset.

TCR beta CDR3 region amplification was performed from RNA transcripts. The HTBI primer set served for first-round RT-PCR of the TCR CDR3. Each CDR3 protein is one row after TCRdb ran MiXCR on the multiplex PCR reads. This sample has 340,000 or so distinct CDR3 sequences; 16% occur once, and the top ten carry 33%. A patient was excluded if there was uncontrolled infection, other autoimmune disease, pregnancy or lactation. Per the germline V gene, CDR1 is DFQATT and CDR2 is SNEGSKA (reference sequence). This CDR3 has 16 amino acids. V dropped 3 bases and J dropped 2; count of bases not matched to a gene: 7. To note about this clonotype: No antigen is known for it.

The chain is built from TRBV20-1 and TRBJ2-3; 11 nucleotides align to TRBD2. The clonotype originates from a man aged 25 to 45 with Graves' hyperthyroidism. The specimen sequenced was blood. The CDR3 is CSASALAGGLTDTQYF. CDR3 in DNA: TGCAGTGCTAGCGCTCTAGCGGGAGGTCTCACAGATACGCAGTATTTT.